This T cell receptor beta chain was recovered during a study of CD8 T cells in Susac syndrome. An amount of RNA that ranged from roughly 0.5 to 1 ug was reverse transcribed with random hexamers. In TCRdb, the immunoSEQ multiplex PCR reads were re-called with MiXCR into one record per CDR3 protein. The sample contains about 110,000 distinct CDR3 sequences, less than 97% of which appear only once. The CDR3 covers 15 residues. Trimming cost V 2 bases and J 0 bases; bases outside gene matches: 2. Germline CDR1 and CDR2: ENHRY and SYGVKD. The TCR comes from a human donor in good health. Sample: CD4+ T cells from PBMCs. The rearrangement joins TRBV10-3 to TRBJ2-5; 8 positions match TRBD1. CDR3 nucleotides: TGTGCCATCAGTGAGGAGGACAGGGACCAAGAGACCCAGTACTTC. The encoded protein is CAISEEDRDQETQYF.